These 24 T cell receptor beta chains originate from one sample sequenced in a study of blood T cell repertoires in COVID-19. Using immunoSEQ multiplex PCR, the repertoire was profiled, and TCRdb retains in-frame clones only, with some absent. The sample yields roughly 200,000 clones, 70% to 85% seen once. Source material: peripheral blood. The source is a man aged 50 to 59 who had recovered from COVID-19.

The chain is built from TRBV9 and TRBJ1-2, with 10 nucleotides matching TRBD1. The CDR3 is made up of 14 amino acids. Germline values: CDR1 SGDLS, CDR2 YYNGEE. The V segment lost 3 bases and the J segment 7 bases; nucleotides outside the gene matches: 6. This chain's CDR3 is CASSADRGLGGYTF. CDR3 nucleotide sequence: TGTGCCAGCAGCGCTGACAGGGGGCTCGGTGGCTACACCTTC.

This clone was observed once. The genes are TRBV15 and TRBJ2-1, with D possibly being TRBD1 (6 bases). CDR3 size: 16 residues. V lost 0 bases and J 2 bases, leaving 11 bases between the germline ends. Germline CDR1 is LNHNV and CDR2 is YYDKDF (reference sequence). CDR3 nucleotide sequence: TGTGCCACCAGCAGAGATCCAGGGGCCACCTACAATGAGCAGTTCTTC. It is translated as CATSRDPGATYNEQFF.

J is TRBJ2-2 and V is TRBV2, with TRBD1 matching over 7 bases. Germline V gene sequence: CDR1 SNHLY, CDR2 FYNNEI. V dropped 6 bases and J dropped 0; count of bases not matched to a gene: 10. This CDR3 has 17 amino acids. CDR3 coding DNA: TGTGCCAGCAGGGGGGATCCGGGACAGACGAACACCGGGGAGCTGTTTTTT. Protein sequence: CASRGDPGQTNTGELFF.

The chain employs TRBV10-3 and TRBJ2-5; 7 bases are shared with TRBD1. Germline CDR1 is ENHRY and CDR2 is SYGVKD. Trimming at V came to 4 bases and at J to 3 bases, leaving 5 bases not matched to a gene. This CDR3 spans 14 amino acids. The CDR3 coding sequence is TGTGCCATCAGTGTGGGACAGCCGGAAGAGACCCAGTACTTC. It is translated as CAISVGQPEETQYF.

This chain joins TRBV6-4 and TRBJ2-1, with a tentative D call TRBD2 (5 bases). The germline V gene encodes CDR1 MRHNA and CDR2 SNTAGT. The CDR3 extends over 16 amino acids. The V end was cut by 6 bases, the J end by 0 bases, with 15 bases between. This CDR3 is CASSRNEGSSYNEQFF. DNA for the CDR3: TGTGCCAGCAGCCGGAACGAGGGAAGCTCCTACAATGAGCAGTTCTTC.

The J gene is TRBJ1-3, the V gene TRBV10-3, with D possibly matching TRBD1 (6 bases). The CDR3 is 14 amino acids. Per the germline V gene, CDR1 is ENHRY and CDR2 is SYGVKD. With 6 bases removed from V and 0 bases from J, the gap between germline ends came to 9 bases. CDR3 coding DNA: TGTGCCATCAGGGAGGACAGCTCTGGAAACACCATATATTTT. Translated, it gives CAIREDSSGNTIYF.

The J gene is TRBJ2-7, the V gene TRBV7-3; D call uncertain. The CDR3 runs to 13 residues. V lost 8 bases, J lost 7 bases, and 18 bases lay in between. Germline CDR1 reads SGHTA; CDR2 reads FQGTGA. The CDR3, as DNA: TGTGCCAGCGCCCCTCATGCGGAAGGTGAGCAGTACTTC. Its translation is CASAPHAEGEQYF.

This sequence joins TRBV29-1 and TRBJ1-1; D is ambiguous. V lost 2 bases and J 8 bases, leaving 9 bases between the germline ends. The CDR3 covers 11 residues. Germline-derived CDR1 and CDR2 are SQVTM and ANQGSEA. The CDR3 loop is CSVEHELEAFF. CDR3 nucleotide sequence: TGCAGCGTTGAACACGAGCTCGAAGCTTTCTTT.

J is TRBJ2-1 and V is TRBV7-2; TRBD2 matches 8 bases. Germline CDR1 and CDR2: SGHTA and FQGNSA. After removal of 1 base from V and 10 bases from J, the junction contained 3 bases not matched to a gene. The CDR3 is 13 residues long. CDR3 in DNA: TGTGCCAGCAGCTTAGAAAGCGGGAGAGAGCAGTTCTTC. It yields the protein CASSLESGREQFF.

The chain is built from TRBV10-3 and TRBJ2-1; 12 bases align to TRBD2. This CDR3 has 14 amino acids. J gave up 8 bases and V 11 bases, and 10 bases lay outside the gene matches. Per germline, CDR1 ENHRY and CDR2 SYGVKD. The CDR3 sequence: CAGGLAGGPDEQFF. The CDR3 nucleotides are TGTGCCGGGGGGCTAGCGGGAGGGCCCGATGAGCAGTTCTTC.

The rearrangement uses TRBV20-1 and TRBJ2-5; 8 bases fit TRBD1. This CDR3 has 11 amino acids. CDR1 is DFQATT and CDR2 is SNEGSKA in the germline V gene (reference sequence). V shed 6 bases and J 4 bases; nucleotides not matched to a gene: 1. CDR3 DNA sequence: TGCAGTGCAGACAGGGGAGAGACCCAGTACTTC. Translating it yields CSADRGETQYF.

The chain carries TRBV30 and TRBJ2-2, with 7 bases that match TRBD2. Germline V lookup: CDR1 GTSNPN, CDR2 SVGIG (reference sequence). With V trimmed by 2 bases and J by 6 bases, 6 bases remained unmatched. The CDR3 runs 14 residues. The DNA of the CDR3 is TGTGCCTGGAGTCTCTGGGCGGGAGCCGGGGAGCTGTTTTTT. It codes for CAWSLWAGAGELFF. Together with reference TRBV30 and TRBJ2-2, the CDR3 gives the full variable domain: SQTIHQWPATLVQPVGSPLSLECTVEGTSNPNLYWYRQAAGRGLQLLFYSVGIGQISSEVPQNLSASRPQDRQFILSSKKLLLSDSGFYLCAWSLWAGAGELFFGEGSRLTVL.

The chain links TRBV9 to TRBJ2-1, with D maybe TRBD2 (5 bases). The CDR3 runs to 14 residues. Per the germline V gene, CDR1 is SGDLS and CDR2 is YYNGEE. V was shortened by 4 bases and J by 3 bases, with 11 bases between the two germline ends. CDR3 sequence (DNA): TGTGCCAGCAGCCAGCGGCCTCTCTACAATGAGCAGTTCTTC. As protein: CASSQRPLYNEQFF.

The chain is built from TRBV5-5 and TRBJ2-1; D gene unclear. CDR3 length equals 13 residues. Germline lookup yields CDR1 SGHKS and CDR2 YYEKEE (reference sequence). With 0 bases removed from V and 7 bases from J, the gap between germline ends came to 8 bases. CDR3 loop: CASSLVPLNEQFF. The CDR3 region has the DNA TGTGCCAGCAGCTTGGTCCCCCTGAATGAGCAGTTCTTC.

This chain links TRBV5-1 with TRBJ2-1; the D gene is possibly TRBD2 (5 bases). Trimming stripped 0 bases from V and 7 bases from J, with 14 bases between. This CDR3 is built from 15 residues. Per the germline V gene, CDR1 is SGHRS and CDR2 is YFSETQ. Written as DNA, the CDR3 is TGCGCCAGCAGCTTGGTGGTAGCGTCTGGGAATGAGCAGTTCTTC. It is translated as CASSLVVASGNEQFF.

The chain couples TRBV6-5 to TRBJ2-3; tentatively, D is TRBD1 (5 bases). V gave up 7 bases and J gave up 3 bases, with 11 bases separating them. Per germline, CDR1 MNHEY and CDR2 SVGAGI. There are 13 residues in the CDR3. CDR3 loop: CASKWQGTDTQYF. As DNA, the CDR3 is TGTGCCAGCAAATGGCAGGGAACAGATACGCAGTATTTT.

V and J are TRBV2 and TRBJ2-1; tentative D call: TRBD2 (5 bases). The V end lost 7 bases, the J end lost 8 bases, and 15 bases lay between the germline ends. The CDR3 has 13 amino acids. Germline lookup yields CDR1 SNHLY and CDR2 FYNNEI. CDR3 DNA: TGTGCCAGCACTCAAATCAAGGAGGATGAGCAGTTCTTC. It encodes CASTQIKEDEQFF.

This clone is medium-sized by share. The gene calls are TRBV10-1 and TRBJ2-3; 11 bases are a match to TRBD2. Per germline, CDR1 WNHNN and CDR2 SYGVQD (reference sequence). The CDR3 loop spans 19 amino acids. The V gene end was trimmed by 3 bases and the J gene end by 6 bases; junction bases not matched to a gene: 17. CDR3 sequence (DNA): TGCGCCAGCAGTGAAACGGGACTAGCGGAAGACATGCAACGGGATACGCAGTATTTT. Residues: CASSETGLAEDMQRDTQYF.

The CDR3 sequence: CASRRTSGATGELFF. As DNA, the CDR3 is TGTGCCAGCAGGAGGACTAGCGGTGCCACCGGGGAGCTGTTTTTT. The chain recombines TRBV6-5 with TRBJ2-2; 10 bases align to TRBD2. V lost 6 bases to trimming and J lost 4 bases; unmatched junction nucleotides: 5. From germline, CDR1 is MNHEY and CDR2 SVGAGI. CDR3 size: 15 residues.

V gene TRBV19 combines with J gene TRBJ1-2; maybe TRBD1 (6 bases). V lost 1 base, J lost 3 bases, and 9 bases lay in between. Per germline, CDR1 LNHDA and CDR2 SQIVND (reference sequence). The CDR3 spans 14 residues. CDR3 in amino acids: CASSIAGHDYGYTF. CDR3 nucleotides: TGTGCCAGTAGTATAGCGGGACACGACTATGGCTACACCTTC.

The rearrangement links TRBV5-1 to TRBJ2-7, with D perhaps TRBD2 (5 bases). Germline V gene lookup returns CDR1 SGHRS and CDR2 YFSETQ. V lost 1 base, J lost 1 base, and 12 bases lay in between. The CDR3 runs 15 residues. CDR3 coding DNA: TGCGCCAGCAGCTTGATCGTCGGGGATTCCTACGAGCAGTACTTC. Translating it yields CASSLIVGDSYEQYF.

About this clone itself: A junction boundary mismatches the germline segment, possibly from a read error. The rearrangement links TRBV7-9 to TRBJ1-2; TRBD1 matches 9 bases. The CDR3 runs 16 residues. Germline V lookup: CDR1 SEHNR, CDR2 FQNEAQ (reference sequence). The CDR3 here is CASSLPRQGGLYDYTF. The CDR3 DNA reads as TGTGCCAGCAGCCTCCCCCGACAGGGGGGACTTTATGACTACACCTTC.

This clone was seen only a few times. This chain connects TRBV4-3 to TRBJ2-3; 8 bases map to TRBD2. The trim removed 3 bases at V and 4 bases at J, leaving 12 bases unmatched. Per the germline V gene, CDR1 is LGHNA and CDR2 is YSLEER. The CDR3 runs 17 residues. CDR3 protein: CASSQDFRTSSADTQYF. The CDR3 coding sequence is TGCGCCAGCAGCCAGGACTTTAGGACTAGCTCCGCAGATACGCAGTATTTT.

J is TRBJ1-5 and V is TRBV18; 8 nucleotides match TRBD1. With V trimmed by 4 bases and J by 5 bases, 4 bases remained unmatched. Looked up from germline, CDR1 is KGHSH and CDR2 is LQKENI. The CDR3 covers 14 residues. CDR3 protein: CASSLQGADQPQHF. In DNA, the CDR3 is TGTGCCAGCTCACTCCAGGGGGCTGATCAGCCCCAGCATTTT. Together with reference TRBV18 and TRBJ1-5, the CDR3 gives the full variable domain: NAGVMQNPRHLVRRRGQEARLRCSPMKGHSHVYWYRQLPEEGLKFMVYLQKENIIDESGMPKERFSAEFPKEGPSILRIQQVVRGDSAAYFCASSLQGADQPQHFGDGTRLSIL.